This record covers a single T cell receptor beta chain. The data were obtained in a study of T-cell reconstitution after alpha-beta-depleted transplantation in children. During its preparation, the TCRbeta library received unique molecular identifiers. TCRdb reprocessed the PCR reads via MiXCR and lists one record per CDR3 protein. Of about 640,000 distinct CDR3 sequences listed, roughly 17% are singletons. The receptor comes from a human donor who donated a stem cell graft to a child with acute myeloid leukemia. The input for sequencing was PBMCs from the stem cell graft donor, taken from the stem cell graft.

The CDR3 DNA is TGCGCCAGCAGCCAAGAGGGGGGGCCTGGAAACACCATATATTTT. Its protein is CASSQEGGPGNTIYF. V usage is TRBV4-1 and J usage is TRBJ1-3; D perhaps matches TRBD1 (6 bases). Germline V gene sequence: CDR1 MGHRA, CDR2 YSYEKL. Between the trimmed V and J ends, which lost 0 bases and 2 bases, there was a span of 8 bases. The CDR3 is 15 residues long.